The 26 T cell receptor beta chains below come from one sample, sequenced in a study of shared clonotypes between healthy human individuals (dated by TCRdb to about 2020). The library relied on the immunoSEQ multiplex PCR assay. TCRdb took over this immuneACCESS table, retaining in-frame rearrangements with V and J assigned. Such tables are incomplete; in checked studies, under half of the missing clones stem from an unresolved V gene, and the remainder is unexplained. The sample yields 780,000 or so clones; approximately 72% were counted once. The ten top clones hold about 1.7% of the sample. The sample consisted of memory CD4+ T cells sorted from blood. The cell subset or site label of this sample denotes: CD45RA-negative fraction. The source is a woman aged 25 to 39 in good health.

The V and J genes are TRBV7-7 and TRBJ2-1, with 8 bases matching TRBD1. The CDR3 is made up of 17 amino acids. Germline CDR1 reads SSHAT; CDR2 reads FNYEAQ (reference sequence). V trimming: 5 bases; J trimming: 9 bases; junction bases outside the gene matches: 18. The CDR3 here is CASSLFIGGQGASEQFF. CDR3 coding DNA: TGTGCCAGCAGCCTATTTATAGGTGGTCAGGGGGCGAGTGAGCAGTTCTTC.

CDR3 in amino acids: CASSIGGLAGRKTGELFF. The DNA for the CDR3 is TGTGCCAGCTCCATCGGTGGGCTAGCGGGAAGGAAGACCGGGGAGCTGTTTTTT. This chain connects TRBV19 to TRBJ2-2; 9 bases fit TRBD2. V lost 9 bases, J lost 5 bases, and 19 bases stayed unmatched. This CDR3 is 18 amino acids long. CDR1 LNHDA and CDR2 SQIVND come from the germline V gene (reference sequence).

V and J are TRBV29-1 and TRBJ2-1, with a tentative D call TRBD2 (6 bases). The CDR3 loop spans 13 amino acids. Deletions cut 6 bases from V and 3 bases from J, with 12 bases between. The germline V gene has CDR1 SQVTM and CDR2 ANQGSEA. DNA for the CDR3: TGCAGCGTGGGTCCGGGGGACTACAATGAGCAGTTCTTC. It is translated as CSVGPGDYNEQFF.

V and J are TRBV7-6 and TRBJ2-1, with D maybe TRBD2 (5 bases). The germline gives CDR1 SGHVS, CDR2 FNYEAQ. V lost 5 bases and J lost 10, with 18 bases in between. This CDR3 is 14 amino acids long. CDR3 amino acids: CASSPDYSFGEQFF. The CDR3 DNA follows: TGTGCCAGCAGCCCCGACTATTCGTTCGGGGAGCAGTTCTTC.

This clone was found once. This rearrangement joins TRBV5-1 to TRBJ2-1; D is perhaps TRBD2 (6 bases). The CDR3 consists of 15 residues. Germline lookup yields CDR1 SGHRS and CDR2 YFSETQ. V was trimmed by 0 bases and J by 2 bases, leaving 9 bases between them. The CDR3 DNA reads TGCGCCAGCAGCTTGGAGGACTATACCTACAATGAGCAGTTCTTC. Translation: CASSLEDYTYNEQFF. The whole variable domain, remainder taken from reference TRBV5-1 and TRBJ2-1, is KAGVTQTPRYLIKTRGQQVTLSCSPISGHRSVSWYQQTPGQGLQFLFEYFSETQRNKGNFPGRFSGRQFSNSRSEMNVSTLELGDSALYLCASSLEDYTYNEQFFGPGTRLTVL.

The chain employs TRBV5-1 and TRBJ1-2, with D unclear. The germline V and J ends were trimmed by 4 bases and 7 bases, with 11 bases remaining between them. Germline V gives CDR1 SGHRS, CDR2 YFSETQ. This CDR3 region has 12 residues. CDR3 coding DNA: TGCGCCAGCAGCGGCTCTACGGTTGGCTACACCTTC. This gives the protein CASSGSTVGYTF.

This clone was seen more than once but under ten times. The chain uses TRBV11-2 and TRBJ2-7, with 11 bases matching TRBD2. This CDR3 spans 15 amino acids. Germline CDR1 reads SGHAT; CDR2 reads FQNNGV. The ends lost 2 bases at V and 7 bases at J; junction bases unmatched: 7. CDR3 bases: TGTGCCAGCAGCTTACAACTAGCGGGAGCTGGAGAGCAGTACTTC. Translated: CASSLQLAGAGEQYF.

The chain combines TRBV19 with TRBJ2-1, with TRBD2 matching 10 bases. V shed 5 bases, J shed 10 bases, and the junction held 11 bases outside the gene matches. Germline assignment: CDR1 LNHDA and CDR2 SQIVND (reference sequence). This CDR3 is built from 15 residues. CDR3 in DNA: TGTGCCAGTAGTGATAGCGGGAGGCTCCCTCCAGAGCAGTTCTTC. Encoded protein: CASSDSGRLPPEQFF.

V usage is TRBV7-8 and J usage is TRBJ1-1; no reliable D call. The CDR3 covers 17 residues. Trimming shortened V by 1 base and J by 3 bases, and 18 bases separated the two germline ends. The germline V gene has CDR1 SGHVS and CDR2 FQNEAQ. The CDR3 here is CASSLERERRKDTEAFF. In nucleotides, the CDR3 is TGTGCCAGCAGCTTAGAACGGGAACGGAGGAAAGACACTGAAGCTTTCTTT.

V gene TRBV5-1 combines with J gene TRBJ2-1, with D possibly TRBD2 on 5 matching bases. The germline gives CDR1 SGHRS, CDR2 YFSETQ. This CDR3 spans 16 amino acids. V was clipped by 0 bases and J by 4 bases, with 14 bases between them. Here the CDR3 reads CASSLDRSSGYNEQFF. CDR3 bases: TGCGCCAGCAGCTTGGATCGCTCTTCGGGGTACAATGAGCAGTTCTTC.

The sample holds a few counts of this clone. The chain uses TRBV15 and TRBJ2-5; 7 nucleotides agree with TRBD2. Matching the DNA end better, TRBJ2-7 makes the J call doubtful. The CDR3 loop spans 15 amino acids. Germline V gene sequence: CDR1 LNHNV, CDR2 YYDKDF (reference sequence). The CDR3 DNA reads as TGTGCCACCAGCAGAGCCGGGAGGTCCTCCTACGAGCAGTACTTC. Its translation: CATSRAGRSSYEQYF.

The chain carries TRBV5-1 and TRBJ2-2; tentative D call: TRBD2 (6 bases). Germline V gives CDR1 SGHRS, CDR2 YFSETQ. Trimming pared 0 bases from V and 5 bases from J, leaving 14 bases between. The CDR3 runs to 16 residues. CDR3 DNA sequence: TGCGCCAGCAGCTTGGGTATAGCGGCCGTAACCGGGGAGCTGTTTTTT. It yields the protein CASSLGIAAVTGELFF.

The CDR3 sequence: CASRDRGTLNYGYTF. Here the CDR3 DNA reads TGCGCCAGCAGGGACAGGGGGACCCTAAACTATGGCTACACCTTC. The chain uses TRBV5-1 and TRBJ1-2; 10 positions agree with TRBD1. Germline V CDR1 and CDR2: SGHRS, YFSETQ. This CDR3 spans 15 amino acids. With V trimmed by 5 bases and J by 2 bases, 6 bases remained unmatched.

The chain couples TRBV2 to TRBJ1-2; 7 bases agree with TRBD1. The CDR3 has 14 residues. The germline gives CDR1 SNHLY, CDR2 FYNNEI. The V and J ends lost 5 bases and 7 bases, in that order; junction bases with no gene match: 10. The DNA for the CDR3 is TGTGCCAGCAGTAACAGGGGAGGGGAAGGTGGCTACACCTTC. This sequence encodes CASSNRGGEGGYTF.

The chain uses TRBV5-1 and TRBJ2-7; 7 bases map to TRBD2. CDR3 length equals 14 residues. Germline V lookup: CDR1 SGHRS, CDR2 YFSETQ. After removal of 3 bases from V and 8 bases from J, the junction contained 11 bases not matched to a gene. CDR3 coding DNA: TGCGCCAGCAGCTCCATGCAGCGGGATTCGAAGCAGTACTTC. Protein: CASSSMQRDSKQYF.

This chain connects TRBV7-7 to TRBJ2-1; TRBD2 aligns across 14 bases. The V gene's germline CDR1 is SSHAT and CDR2 FNYEAQ (reference sequence). V shed 7 bases, J shed 15 bases, and the junction held 14 bases outside the gene matches. This CDR3 comprises 15 residues. CDR3 sequence: CASTLGVGTSGRLFF. For the CDR3, the DNA is TGTGCCAGCACCCTCGGAGTGGGGACTAGCGGGAGATTGTTCTTC.

V gene TRBV19 combines with J gene TRBJ2-3, with D possibly matching TRBD2 (6 bases). Per the germline V gene, CDR1 is LNHDA and CDR2 is SQIVND (reference sequence). This CDR3 is built from 14 residues. V lost 5 bases, J lost 2 bases, and 11 bases lay in between. CDR3: CASSPRRVTDTQYF. CDR3 DNA sequence: TGTGCCAGTAGTCCGCGGAGGGTCACAGATACGCAGTATTTT.

The V and J genes are TRBV28 and TRBJ2-5; D gene ambiguous. This CDR3 has 13 amino acids. In germline, CDR1 is MDHEN, CDR2 SYDVKM. The V end was cut by 8 bases, the J end by 5 bases, with 15 bases between. CDR3 loop: CASGPGSRETQYF. The CDR3 nucleotides read TGTGCCAGCGGACCCGGGTCGCGGGAGACCCAGTACTTC.

This clone was found a few times. This chain links TRBV4-1 with TRBJ2-7; D gene unclear. V shed 4 bases and J shed 2 bases, with 18 bases lying between them. The V gene's germline CDR1 is MGHRA and CDR2 YSYEKL. The CDR3 is 16 residues long. CDR3 nucleotide sequence: TGCGCCAGCAGCCTACGACCTGTCGGAAGCCCCTACGAGCAGTACTTC. Translation: CASSLRPVGSPYEQYF.

This chain links TRBV2 with TRBJ2-4, with 11 bases matching TRBD2. CDR1 SNHLY and CDR2 FYNNEI come from the germline V gene. This CDR3 contains 16 residues. Unmatched junction bases numbered 4, after V lost 6 bases and J lost 0 bases. Here the CDR3 reads CASRRGLAGAKNIQYF. The CDR3 DNA is TGTGCCAGCAGGAGAGGACTAGCGGGAGCCAAAAACATTCAGTACTTC.

CDR3 sequence reads: CASSFRPTGNYGYTF. The CDR3 DNA is TGTGCCAGCAGCTTCAGACCGACAGGGAACTATGGCTACACCTTC. This chain links TRBV5-4 with TRBJ1-2; TRBD1 aligns across 7 bases. The J segment lost 2 bases and the V segment lost 2 bases, leaving 6 bases of the junction unmatched. The germline V gene has CDR1 SGHNT and CDR2 YYREEE (reference sequence). The CDR3 is 15 residues long.

V is TRBV2 and J is TRBJ2-1, with D perhaps TRBD1 (5 bases). The CDR3 is 14 amino acids. V was cut by 0 bases and J by 6 bases, with 9 bases left in between. Germline assignment: CDR1 SNHLY and CDR2 FYNNEI. The CDR3 loop reads CASSEAFQGNEQFF. The CDR3 DNA sequence: TGTGCCAGCAGTGAAGCGTTCCAGGGCAATGAGCAGTTCTTC.

V usage is TRBV28 and J usage is TRBJ2-3; 7 bases are a match to TRBD1. The CDR3 has 15 residues. Germline V gene sequence: CDR1 MDHEN, CDR2 SYDVKM. Losses at the gene ends were 10 bases for V and 3 bases for J; bases not matched to a gene: 13. The CDR3 region has the DNA TGTGCCACCCTGACAAGACAGGGCAGGACAGATACGCAGTATTTT. This sequence encodes CATLTRQGRTDTQYF.

The genes are TRBV7-9 and TRBJ2-1; D is unresolved. This CDR3 comprises 14 residues. Per the germline V gene, CDR1 is SEHNR and CDR2 is FQNEAQ (reference sequence). The germline V and J ends were trimmed by 3 bases and 5 bases, with 11 bases remaining between them. The DNA for the CDR3 is TGTGCCAGCAGCTTTCTAAGTGATCACAATGAGCAGTTCTTC. It translates to CASSFLSDHNEQFF.

J is TRBJ2-2 and V is TRBV7-7; weak D call: TRBD1 (5 bases). The CDR3 is 15 residues long. Trimming cost V 5 bases and J 3 bases, with 13 bases left between them. Germline V CDR1 and CDR2: SSHAT, FNYEAQ (reference sequence). The CDR3 DNA is TGTGCCAGCAGCCCCAGGGCTGGGGACACCGGGGAGCTGTTTTTT. Translation: CASSPRAGDTGELFF.

This clone was picked up many times. This CDR3 reads CASSLGQGTAKNIQYF. CDR3 nucleotide sequence: TGCGCCAGCAGCTTGGGACAGGGAACGGCCAAAAACATTCAGTACTTC. The chain has TRBV5-1 and TRBJ2-4, with TRBD1 identical over 7 bases. With V trimmed by 0 bases and J by 1 base, 4 bases remained unmatched. Germline values: CDR1 SGHRS, CDR2 YFSETQ. This CDR3 contains 16 residues.